Given below is one T cell receptor (beta chain) in context. The antigen remains unidentified. The sample originates from a study of cytomegalovirus exposure and HLA in healthy donors. Primers for the PCR totalled 60 Vbeta and 13 Jbeta. Some clones are missing from TCRdb's copy, which holds only in-frame ones; the method was immunoSEQ multiplex PCR. The table includes about 160,000 clones, roughly four fifths detected once. Germline CDR1 SQVTM, CDR2 ANQGSEA. V lost 3 bases, J lost 5 bases, and 13 bases stayed unmatched. The CDR3 contains 17 residues. The study, taken as a whole, reports: At a 0.05 false discovery rate, a later analysis found 16,951 TCR beta sequences to be associated with HLA alleles. A missense DCLRE1C variant was associated with V- and J-gene trimming of TCR beta chains in a later analysis, and an independent cohort replicated the association. Reportedly, TCR beta sequences accurately predicted HLA-A and HLA-B alleles in most subjects. About 87% or about 30% of the time was how often most TCR beta V segments were productive, according to an earlier analysis.

The V call is TRBV29-1, the J call TRBJ2-1; TRBD2 matches at 10 bases. Sequenced: PBMCs. This clonotype was obtained from a man aged 18-30 years in good health and CMV-seronegative. The CDR3 nucleotides read TGCAGCGTTGAGAAGGGCGAGGGACTAGCGCTCGACAATGAGCAGTTCTTC. Amino acids: CSVEKGEGLALDNEQFF.